Sequencing of this T cell receptor beta chain was carried out in a study of cytomegalovirus exposure and HLA in healthy donors. Per the germline V gene, CDR1 is LNHNV and CDR2 is YYDKDF (reference sequence). This CDR3 is 13 amino acids long. V was shortened by 2 bases and J by 8 bases, with 9 bases between the two germline ends. The PCR made use of 60 Vbeta and 13 Jbeta primers. The assay was immunoSEQ multiplex PCR, and TCRdb's table has in-frame clones only and misses some. This sample has under 200,000 clones, with around 80% found just once. Study-wide results and limits: In a later analysis, CMV-associated beta chains were mostly HLA-associated, it appeared. A later analysis reported that several of the most significant clusters appeared to be linked to common viral pathogens, among them Epstein-Barr virus.

This clone was observed a single time. What it binds is unknown. V gene TRBV15 combines with J gene TRBJ1-4; D call uncertain. The TCR originated in a woman aged 18-29 years in good health and CMV-seronegative. Input material: PBMCs. The CDR3 nucleotides read TGTGCCACCAGCAGACAGGTTGGAGAAAAACTGTTTTTT. Amino acids: CATSRQVGEKLFF.